The 21 T cell receptor beta chains presented below share a single source sample, sequenced in a study of cytomegalovirus exposure and HLA in healthy donors. The PCR employed 60 Vbeta primers together with 13 Jbeta primers. Clones were sequenced by immunoSEQ multiplex PCR, and TCRdb holds only the in-frame ones, with some missing. The data hold tens of thousands of clones, with about 78% observed a single time. The sample taken for sequencing was PBMCs. The receptors here all came from a woman aged 25 to 39 in good health and CMV-seronegative.

This chain links TRBV5-8 with TRBJ1-5; D unresolved. The V end was cut by 0 bases, the J end by 5 bases, with 6 bases between. This CDR3 comprises 13 residues. From germline, CDR1 is SGHTS and CDR2 YDEGEE. As DNA, the CDR3 is TGTGCCAGCAGCTTGGGGGCCTATCAGCCCCAGCATTTT. Translating gives CASSLGAYQPQHF.

Only a few counts were recorded for this clone. V is TRBV30 and J is TRBJ2-3; D perhaps matches TRBD1 (5 bases). CDR3 length equals 14 residues. V was cut by 4 bases and J by 7 bases, with 18 bases left in between. In germline, CDR1 is GTSNPN, CDR2 SVGIG (reference sequence). DNA of the CDR3: TGTGCCTGGACGCCCCCTTCGACAGTTAATACGCAGTATTTT. It codes for CAWTPPSTVNTQYF.

The chain carries TRBV5-4 and TRBJ1-2, with D perhaps TRBD1 (5 bases). Germline loops: CDR1 SGHNT, CDR2 YYREEE (reference sequence). Trimming took 2 bases from V and 8 from J, leaving 16 bases between them. The CDR3 is 14 amino acids. The CDR3 spells CASSFWSGFGGYTF. CDR3 in DNA: TGTGCCAGCAGCTTTTGGTCAGGGTTCGGCGGCTACACCTTC.

The chain carries TRBV6-6 and TRBJ2-2, with TRBD2 as a possible D gene (5 bases). The CDR3 consists of 14 residues. The V end lost 0 bases, the J end lost 9 bases, and 11 bases lay between the germline ends. Germline-derived CDR1 and CDR2 are MNHNY and SVGAGI (reference sequence). The CDR3 reads CASSYSSGTRELFF. In DNA form, the CDR3 reads TGTGCCAGCAGTTACTCGAGCGGTACGCGGGAGCTGTTTTTT.

V is TRBV29-1 and J is TRBJ1-1; TRBD1 is a possible D gene (6 bases). Trimming left V 2 bases short and J 5 bases short, with 18 bases between. CDR3 size: 15 residues. The germline V gene encodes CDR1 SQVTM and CDR2 ANQGSEA. DNA of the CDR3: TGCAGCGTTGAATTGCAGCAGGGGCGGAGGACTGAAGCTTTCTTT. The encoded protein is CSVELQQGRRTEAFF.

The chain carries TRBV5-1 and TRBJ2-7; 10 nucleotides agree with TRBD1. The ends lost 4 bases at V and 2 bases at J; junction bases unmatched: 3. This CDR3 is 14 amino acids long. Germline CDR1 reads SGHRS; CDR2 reads YFSETQ. Here the CDR3 reads CASSPGTGAYEQYF. In DNA form, the CDR3 reads TGCGCCAGCAGCCCCGGGACAGGGGCCTACGAGCAGTACTTC.

The sample holds a few counts of this clone. This sequence joins TRBV15 and TRBJ1-1; D call uncertain. The V end lost 5 bases, the J end lost 3 bases, and 13 bases lay between the germline ends. The CDR3 has 14 amino acids. CDR1 is LNHNV and CDR2 is YYDKDF in the germline V gene (reference sequence). The CDR3 spells CATSGFEGDTEAFF. CDR3 coding DNA: TGTGCCACCAGCGGGTTTGAGGGAGACACTGAAGCTTTCTTT.

J is TRBJ2-1 and V is TRBV28; 9 positions match TRBD2. J lost 6 bases, V lost 5 bases, and 8 bases had no gene match. From germline, CDR1 is MDHEN and CDR2 SYDVKM. The CDR3 is 15 residues long. CDR3 region: CASSPGTSWPNEQFF. DNA of the CDR3: TGTGCCAGCAGTCCTGGGACTAGCTGGCCCAATGAGCAGTTCTTC.

The chain is built from TRBV21-1 and TRBJ1-5; the DNA was not compared with TRBD1, the D call given in the table. TRBV21-1 is shown as a pseudogene. This CDR3 has 20 residues. CDR3 nucleotides: TGTGCCAGCAGCAAAGAGTTTTGGACAGGGCTGGAGTGGGACAATCAGCCCCAGCATTTT. Translating it yields CASSKEFWTGLEWDNQPQHF.

The V call is TRBV5-1, the J call TRBJ2-7; D may be TRBD1 (6 bases). The V and J ends lost 5 bases and 3 bases respectively, with 18 bases between them. Germline lookup yields CDR1 SGHRS and CDR2 YFSETQ. The CDR3 totals 15 residues. CDR3 nucleotides: TGCGCCAGCAGACGAGCTCTGCAGGGGAGCTACGAGCAGTACTTC. Residues: CASRRALQGSYEQYF.

CDR3 sequence reads: CASSYSMDRGYTF. Here the CDR3 DNA reads TGTGCCAGCAGTTACTCGATGGACAGGGGCTACACCTTC. The chain links TRBV6-5 to TRBJ1-2, with 7 bases aligning to TRBD1. The CDR3 spans 13 residues. The V segment lost 0 bases and the J segment 8 bases; nucleotides outside the gene matches: 3. In germline, CDR1 is MNHEY, CDR2 SVGAGI.

The table lists this clone with a few counts. The CDR3 sequence: CASSLNRGFYGYTF. CDR3 coding DNA: TGTGCCAGCAGTTTAAACAGGGGGTTCTATGGCTACACCTTC. The genes are TRBV28 and TRBJ1-2; TRBD1 agrees at 8 bases. Germline V gives CDR1 MDHEN, CDR2 SYDVKM. V gave up 2 bases and J gave up 4 bases; unmatched junction bases: 3. This CDR3 is 14 amino acids long.

This clone is labeled hyperexpanded. The chain joins TRBV6-1 to TRBJ1-1; possible D gene TRBD1, 6 bases. V lost 10 bases, J lost 1 base, and 13 bases lay in between. This CDR3 is 13 amino acids long. Germline V gene data show CDR1 as MNHNS and CDR2 as SASEGT. CDR3 residues: CATQDSENTEAFF. DNA of the CDR3: TGTGCCACCCAGGACAGCGAGAACACTGAAGCTTTCTTT.

The chain employs TRBV6-6 and TRBJ2-7, with 7 bases fitting TRBD1. V was pared by 2 bases and J by 0 bases, with 7 bases of the junction left unmatched. Looked up from germline, CDR1 is MNHNY and CDR2 is SVGAGI (reference sequence). The CDR3 spans 16 residues. For the CDR3, the DNA is TGTGCCAGCAGTTACAGTGAGGGGGCAAGCTCCTACGAGCAGTACTTC. Translation: CASSYSEGASSYEQYF.

Note on this clone: The junction differs from germline at one of its ends, possibly a read error. The chain is built from TRBV16 and TRBJ1-4, with D perhaps TRBD1 (5 bases). The CDR3 runs to 13 residues. Germline V gene sequence: CDR1 KGHSY, CDR2 FQNENV. DNA for the CDR3: TGTGCCAGCAGCCAGGGGACTAGTGAAAAACTGTTTTTT. This encodes CASSQGTSEKLFF.

This chain links TRBV6-6 with TRBJ2-1; TRBD2 aligns across 11 bases. CDR1 and CDR2 from the germline V gene are MNHNY and SVGAGI (reference sequence). J was trimmed by 8 bases and V by 6 bases; bases with no gene match: 3. This CDR3 comprises 13 residues. CDR3 sequence (DNA): TGTGCCAGCAGGAAACTAGCGGGAGATGAGCAGTTCTTC. Translating it yields CASRKLAGDEQFF.

The chain employs TRBV5-1 and TRBJ2-7; a weak D match, TRBD2 (5 bases). The CDR3 runs to 13 residues. The V gene lost 5 bases and the J gene lost 3 bases, with 12 bases spanning the gap. The V gene's germline CDR1 is SGHRS and CDR2 YFSETQ. The CDR3 region has the DNA TGCGCCAGCAGGGAACGGGAACTCTACGAGCAGTACTTC. This encodes CASRERELYEQYF.

V is TRBV7-2 and J is TRBJ2-7; TRBD2 agrees at 8 bases. The germline CDR1 and CDR2 sequences are SGHTA and FQGNSA. Unmatched junction bases numbered 4, after V lost 2 bases and J lost 4 bases. CDR3 length equals 14 residues. The DNA for the CDR3 is TGTGCCAGCAGCTTACCGGGACTAGGTTACGAGCAGTACTTC. Translation: CASSLPGLGYEQYF.

This rearrangement joins TRBV6-1 to TRBJ2-3, with TRBD2 matching 11 bases. The V gene's germline CDR1 is MNHNS and CDR2 SASEGT. V lost 3 bases to trimming and J lost 3 bases; unmatched junction nucleotides: 8. The CDR3 has 17 residues. The CDR3 DNA follows: TGTGCCAGCAGTGATACGGCTAGCGGGGGGATAACAGATACGCAGTATTTT. Its translation is CASSDTASGGITDTQYF.

J is TRBJ1-4 and V is TRBV6-1; the D gene is possibly TRBD1 (6 bases). The V gene's germline CDR1 is MNHNS and CDR2 SASEGT. This CDR3 is 13 amino acids long. Trimming stripped 9 bases from V and 4 bases from J, with 12 bases between. The CDR3 reads CASSRDINEKLFF. The CDR3 DNA sequence: TGTGCCAGTTCCCGGGACATTAATGAAAAACTGTTTTTT.

This chain links TRBV7-2 with TRBJ1-2, with 8 bases lining up with TRBD1. The CDR3 is 15 amino acids. Trimming cost V 5 bases and J 2 bases; bases outside gene matches: 7. Germline CDR1 reads SGHTA; CDR2 reads FQGNSA. In nucleotides, the CDR3 is TGTGCCAGCAGCCCAGGACAGGGACTAAACTATGGCTACACCTTC. Protein: CASSPGQGLNYGYTF.